This T cell receptor (beta chain) comes out of a study of T cell responses to AZD1222 COVID-19 vaccine. Whole-study results and caveats: At 160-218 and 743-854, vaccine-associated CD4 TCRs were dominant, and they spanned spike. Donors were mostly white British, more females; clonal diversity possibly underestimated.

As concerns this clone: Its antigen remains unknown.

TCRdb keeps only in-frame clones here, not all; method: immunoSEQ multiplex PCR. The sample consists of approximately 52,000 clones, 87% of them appearing once. The clonotype was recovered from an adult who received the AZD1222 COVID-19 vaccine. The sample in question was peripheral blood, obtained 28 days after the second AZD1222 dose.

The CDR3 nucleotides are TGTGCCAGCAGTTTGGCGGGGGGCCGCCCCGGCTACACCTTC. The encoded protein is CASSLAGGRPGYTF. This sequence joins TRBV28 and TRBJ1-2; the D gene is possibly TRBD1 (6 bases). The CDR3 has 14 amino acids. Germline CDR1 reads MDHEN; CDR2 reads SYDVKM. Deletions cut 3 bases from V and 8 bases from J, with 16 bases between.